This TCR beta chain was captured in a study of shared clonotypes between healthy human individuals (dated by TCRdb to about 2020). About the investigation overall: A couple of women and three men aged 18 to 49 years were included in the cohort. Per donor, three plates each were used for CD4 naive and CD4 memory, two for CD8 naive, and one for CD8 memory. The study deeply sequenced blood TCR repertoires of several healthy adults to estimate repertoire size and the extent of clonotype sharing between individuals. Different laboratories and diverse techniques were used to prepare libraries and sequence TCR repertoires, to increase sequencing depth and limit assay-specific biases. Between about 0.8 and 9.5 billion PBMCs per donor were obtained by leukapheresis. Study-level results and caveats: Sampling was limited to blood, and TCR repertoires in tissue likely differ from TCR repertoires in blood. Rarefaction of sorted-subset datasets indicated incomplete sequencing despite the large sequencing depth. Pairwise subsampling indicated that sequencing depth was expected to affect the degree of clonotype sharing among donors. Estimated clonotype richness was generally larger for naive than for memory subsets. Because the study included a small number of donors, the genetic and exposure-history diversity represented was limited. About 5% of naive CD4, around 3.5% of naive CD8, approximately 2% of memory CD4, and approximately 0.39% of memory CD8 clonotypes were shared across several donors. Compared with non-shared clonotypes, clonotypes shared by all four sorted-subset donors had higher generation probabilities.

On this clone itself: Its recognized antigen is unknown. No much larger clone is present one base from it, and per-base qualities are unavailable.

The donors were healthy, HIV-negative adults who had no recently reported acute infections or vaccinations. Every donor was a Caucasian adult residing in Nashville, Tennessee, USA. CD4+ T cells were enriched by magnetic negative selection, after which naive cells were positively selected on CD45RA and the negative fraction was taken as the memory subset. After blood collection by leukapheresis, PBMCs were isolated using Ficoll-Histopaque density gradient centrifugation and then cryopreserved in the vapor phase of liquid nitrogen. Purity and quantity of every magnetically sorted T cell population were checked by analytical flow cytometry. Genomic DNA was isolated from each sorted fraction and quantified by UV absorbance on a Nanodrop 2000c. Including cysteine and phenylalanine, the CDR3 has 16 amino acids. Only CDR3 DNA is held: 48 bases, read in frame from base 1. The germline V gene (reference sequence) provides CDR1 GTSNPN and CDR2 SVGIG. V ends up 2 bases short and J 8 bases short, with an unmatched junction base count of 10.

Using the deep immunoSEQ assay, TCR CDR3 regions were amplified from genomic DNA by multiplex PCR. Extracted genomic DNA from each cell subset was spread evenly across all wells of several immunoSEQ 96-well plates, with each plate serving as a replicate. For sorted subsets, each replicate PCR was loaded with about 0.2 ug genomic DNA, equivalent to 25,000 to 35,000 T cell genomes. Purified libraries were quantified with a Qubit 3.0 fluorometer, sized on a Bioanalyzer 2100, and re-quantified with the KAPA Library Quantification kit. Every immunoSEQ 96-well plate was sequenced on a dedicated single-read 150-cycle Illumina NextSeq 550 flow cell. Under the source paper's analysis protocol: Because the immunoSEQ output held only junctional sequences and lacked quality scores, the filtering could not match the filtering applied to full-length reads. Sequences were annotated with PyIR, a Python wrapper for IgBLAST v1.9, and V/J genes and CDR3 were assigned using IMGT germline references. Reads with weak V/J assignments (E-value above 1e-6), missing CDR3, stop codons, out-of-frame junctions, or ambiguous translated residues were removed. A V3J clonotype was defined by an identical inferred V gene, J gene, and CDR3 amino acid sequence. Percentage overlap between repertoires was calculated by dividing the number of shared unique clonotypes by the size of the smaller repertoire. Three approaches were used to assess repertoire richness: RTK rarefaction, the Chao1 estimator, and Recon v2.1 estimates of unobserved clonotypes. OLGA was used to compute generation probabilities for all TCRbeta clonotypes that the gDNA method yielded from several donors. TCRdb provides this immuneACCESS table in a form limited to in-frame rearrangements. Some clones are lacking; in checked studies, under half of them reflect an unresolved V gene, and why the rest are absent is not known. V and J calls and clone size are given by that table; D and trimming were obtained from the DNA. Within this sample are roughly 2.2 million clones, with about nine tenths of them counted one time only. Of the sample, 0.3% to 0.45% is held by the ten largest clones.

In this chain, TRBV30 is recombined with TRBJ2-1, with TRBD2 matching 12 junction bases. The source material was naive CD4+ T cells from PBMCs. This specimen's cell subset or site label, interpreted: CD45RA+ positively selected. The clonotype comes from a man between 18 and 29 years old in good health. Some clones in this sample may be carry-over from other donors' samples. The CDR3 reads CAWSRTGTSGLHEQFF. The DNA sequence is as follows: TGTGCCTGGAGTCGTACCGGGACTAGCGGGTTACATGAGCAGTTCTTC.